Below, one TCR beta chain is given with its context. The sample belongs to a study of shared T cell receptors in the human thymus. This CDR3 spans 19 amino acids. Germline trimming cut 1 base from V and 0 bases from J; bases unmatched to any gene: 7. Germline V gene data show CDR1 as LGHNA and CDR2 as YSLEER. This table comes from immunoSEQ multiplex PCR, and its TCRdb copy is limited to in-frame clones, with some not included. The sample has about 400,000 clones, 95% seen once. This clonotype was sampled from a human donor. Sequenced input: thymocytes. The chain carries TRBV4-3 and TRBJ2-6; 9 bases map to TRBD2. CDR3 nucleotides: TGCGCCAGCAGCCAAGGGCTCCTAGCGGGATACTCTGGGGCCAACGTCCTGACTTTC. This encodes CASSQGLLAGYSGANVLTF.